Described below is a single T cell receptor (beta chain) sequence and its context. Its antigen is unknown. Within one base of it there is no much larger clone, and no base qualities were kept. The sample originates from a study of blood T cell repertoires in COVID-19 (dated by TCRdb to between 2020 and 2021). At the level of the whole study: The collaborator samples originated in the United States, Italy and Spain and spanned the acute and convalescent phases of COVID-19. A de-identified subject ID, COVID-19 status, age in years and sex were almost always included in the sample metadata. The dataset comprised deeply sampled blood TCRbeta repertoires from subjects exposed to, actively infected with, or recovered from COVID-19. The samples were drawn from the first 160 participants of the ongoing ImmuneRACE study and from 950 to 1,500 subjects provided by 6 global collaborators. The repertoires were released in a freely available public database intended as a resource for research on the immune response to SARS-CoV-2. The material from the prospective study consisted of cDNA or gDNA derived from T cells, B-cell-depleted T cells, or PBMCs. Where available, HLA class I and class II types were taken from metadata supplied by the sample provider and were not determined by assay-based typing. Points the paper makes about the study in general: Clinical and demographic metadata were provided uncurated, with the amount varying by source and participant.

The immunoSEQ Assay, a bias-controlled multiplex PCR, was used to amplify TCRbeta CDR3 regions from genomic DNA. Turning to the authors' computational methods: Nucleated cell counts per sample were estimated from amplification of reference gene primers within the assay. Sequence reads were collapsed and filtered to measure the absolute abundance of every unique TCRbeta CDR3 rearrangement. For each sample, productive Simpson clonality was calculated by taking the square root of Simpson's diversity index across productive rearrangements. TCRdb obtained this table from immuneACCESS and retained in-frame rearrangements with V and J assigned. These tables miss some clones; where compared with another copy, unresolved V genes account for less than half of the shortfall, and the remainder is unexplained. V and J calls plus clone size are reproduced from that table; the DNA served to infer D and trimming. The sample table shows approximately 210,000 clones, and about four fifths are seen once. Around 2.3% of the sample goes to the ten largest clones.

Measured from the cysteine to the phenylalanine, the CDR3 is 15 residues long. Of all the DNA, just the CDR3 is kept, 45 bases in frame from base 1. CDR1 and CDR2 were assigned from the germline V gene (reference sequence) as LNHDA and SQIVND. At the junction V is shortened by 6 bases and J by 4 bases; bases outside the gene matches: 8. Each collaborating institution followed its own protocols to collect whole blood in K2EDTA tubes. For TCRbeta analysis, collaborator samples were shipped as frozen whole blood, as isolated PBMCs, or as DNA extracted from either sample type. Sequences were obtained from peripheral blood. The chain is made from TRBV19 and TRBJ2-2, with 7 central nucleotides matching TRBD2. This TCR derives from a woman in her 40s with active or convalescent COVID-19. For the CDR3, the sequence is CASRTKGRATGELFF. The nucleotides are TGTGCCAGTAGAACCAAAGGGAGGGCCACCGGGGAGCTGTTTTTT.